Each of the 25 T cell receptor beta chains below was sequenced from the same sample in a study of blood T cell repertoires in COVID-19. TCRdb's copy holds only in-frame clones and misses some; the assay was immunoSEQ multiplex PCR. The table shows under 95,000 clones, with 70% to 90% occurring only once. The sequenced sample was peripheral blood. The receptor source for this set is a man aged 50 or older with COVID-19, enrolled during active disease.

The chain joins TRBV6-5 to TRBJ2-7; TRBD2 matches at 8 bases. The CDR3 consists of 14 residues. Germline V CDR1 and CDR2: MNHEY, SVGAGI. The J segment lost 5 bases and the V segment lost 8 bases, leaving 11 bases of the junction unmatched. The CDR3 is CASSRGAQGNEQYF. The CDR3 DNA is TGTGCCAGCTCGCGGGGGGCGCAGGGCAACGAGCAGTACTTC.

The rearrangement joins TRBV4-1 to TRBJ2-1, with 10 bases that match TRBD1. Per the germline V gene, CDR1 is MGHRA and CDR2 is YSYEKL. The CDR3 covers 17 residues. The trim removed 0 bases at V and 6 bases at J, leaving 8 bases unmatched. Written as DNA, the CDR3 is TGCGCCAGCAGCCAAGATCCCCCGGGACAGGGGCTCAATGAGCAGTTCTTC. The encoded protein is CASSQDPPGQGLNEQFF.

CDR3 protein: CSVEDPSGGGSYNEQFF. The CDR3 DNA sequence: TGCAGCGTTGAAGATCCTTCAGGGGGAGGCTCCTACAATGAGCAGTTCTTC. The J gene is TRBJ2-1, the V gene TRBV29-1; TRBD1 might be the D (7 bases). The V gene lost 0 bases and the J gene lost 0 bases, with 15 bases spanning the gap. Germline CDR1 SQVTM, CDR2 ANQGSEA. This CDR3 contains 17 residues.

The rearrangement links TRBV19 to TRBJ2-3; possibly TRBD2 for D (6 bases). The germline V and J ends were trimmed by 7 bases and 2 bases, with 13 bases remaining between them. The CDR3 contains 14 residues. Germline V gene sequence: CDR1 LNHDA, CDR2 SQIVND (reference sequence). The CDR3 region has the DNA TGTGCCAGTAAAAGGAGCGGGCTCACAGATACGCAGTATTTT. It translates to CASKRSGLTDTQYF.

The chain couples TRBV9 to TRBJ2-1, with D maybe TRBD2 (6 bases). The CDR3 totals 16 residues. V lost 4 bases and J 2 bases, leaving 16 bases between the germline ends. Germline V lookup: CDR1 SGDLS, CDR2 YYNGEE. The CDR3 DNA reads as TGTGCCAGCAGCCTGTCCGGGAGCAGGACCTACAATGAGCAGTTCTTC. It codes for CASSLSGSRTYNEQFF.

This clone showed up just a few times. This sequence joins TRBV7-2 and TRBJ2-3; unclear D gene. Germline assignment: CDR1 SGHTA and CDR2 FQGNSA. The V gene lost 5 bases and the J gene lost 0 bases, with 9 bases spanning the gap. The CDR3 length is 14 residues. Here the CDR3 DNA reads TGTGCCAGCAGCCTAGGTTATAGCACAGATACGCAGTATTTT. It is translated as CASSLGYSTDTQYF. The full variable domain, completed using reference TRBV7-2 and TRBJ2-3, is GAGVSQSPSNKVTEKGKDVELRCDPISGHTALYWYRQSLGQGLEFLIYFQGNSAPDKSGLPSDRFSAERTGGSVSTLTIQRTQQEDSAVYLCASSLGYSTDTQYFGPGTRLTVL.

The chain is built from TRBV3-1 (or the pseudogene TRBV3-2) and TRBJ2-7; a weak D match, TRBD2 (6 bases). CDR1 and CDR2 from the germline V gene are LGHDT and YNNKEL (reference sequence). This CDR3 has 14 residues. V lost 1 base and J lost 2, with 9 bases in between. CDR3 region: CASSQGGGTYEQYF. The DNA of the CDR3 is TGTGCCAGCAGCCAAGGGGGCGGGACCTACGAGCAGTACTTC.

This clone has just a few counts. The chain uses TRBV4-3 and TRBJ1-2, with 7 bases aligning to TRBD1. The CDR3 is 16 residues long. V lost 0 bases, J lost 4 bases, and 8 bases stayed unmatched. Germline V gene lookup returns CDR1 LGHNA and CDR2 YSLEER. The CDR3 coding sequence is TGCGCCAGCAGCCAAGATTTAGGACAGGATACCTATGGCTACACCTTC. It encodes CASSQDLGQDTYGYTF.

This clone was counted a single time. The CDR3 region is CASTPQRGGNTIYF. The DNA of the CDR3 is TGTGCCAGCACCCCTCAAAGGGGCGGAAACACCATATATTTT. V gene TRBV28 combines with J gene TRBJ1-3, with a weak D call TRBD1 (5 bases). This CDR3 has 14 amino acids. Germline V lookup: CDR1 MDHEN, CDR2 SYDVKM. The V end lost 7 bases, the J end lost 4 bases, and 14 bases lay between the germline ends.

The chain employs TRBV7-2 and TRBJ1-4; 7 bases match TRBD1. There are 15 residues in the CDR3. Trimming at V came to 4 bases and at J to 8 bases, leaving 10 bases not matched to a gene. The germline V gene has CDR1 SGHTA and CDR2 FQGNSA. CDR3 sequence reads: CASSSQQGMGEKLFF. CDR3 nucleotide sequence: TGTGCCAGCAGCTCGCAACAGGGGATGGGGGAAAAACTGTTTTTT.

The genes are TRBV5-4 and TRBJ2-1; possibly TRBD2 for D (6 bases). The CDR3 totals 14 residues. V was pared by 0 bases and J by 10 bases, with 14 bases between. Germline loops: CDR1 SGHNT, CDR2 YYREEE (reference sequence). The DNA for the CDR3 is TGTGCCAGCAGCTTGGGTGGGAGGAGGGACGAGCAGTTCTTC. Protein: CASSLGGRRDEQFF.

This clone was picked up one time. The chain carries TRBV10-3 and TRBJ1-1, with TRBD1 identical over 9 bases. CDR3 length: 16 amino acids. V lost 4 bases and J lost 0; bases outside the gene matches: 6. CDR1 and CDR2 from the germline V gene are ENHRY and SYGVKD. For the CDR3, the DNA is TGTGCCATCAGTGGGGGGGACAGGGATATGAACACTGAAGCTTTCTTT. Translating it yields CAISGGDRDMNTEAFF.

V and J are TRBV4-1 and TRBJ2-2; D ambiguous. V was shortened by 4 bases and J by 6 bases, with 15 bases between the two germline ends. Germline values: CDR1 MGHRA, CDR2 YSYEKL. The CDR3 spans 15 residues. CDR3 sequence (DNA): TGCGCCAGCAGCCTCTCCCCCTCCAGCGCCGGGGAGCTGTTTTTT. This gives the protein CASSLSPSSAGELFF.

The gene calls are TRBV5-6 and TRBJ1-2; 7 positions agree with TRBD1. The trim removed 4 bases at V and 2 bases at J, leaving 11 bases unmatched. This CDR3 spans 16 amino acids. The germline CDR1 and CDR2 sequences are SGHDT and YYEEEE. The CDR3 region has the DNA TGTGCCAGCAGCCCTGGATATGGGACAGCCAACTATGGCTACACCTTC. Protein: CASSPGYGTANYGYTF.

The chain links TRBV19 to TRBJ1-4; D is possibly TRBD1 (5 bases). The CDR3 contains 15 residues. In germline, CDR1 is LNHDA, CDR2 SQIVND (reference sequence). V lost 7 bases, J lost 3 bases, and 15 bases lay in between. The CDR3 is CASNSALGPNEKLFF. CDR3 bases: TGTGCCAGTAACTCGGCCCTGGGGCCTAATGAAAAACTGTTTTTT.

The chain joins TRBV4-1 to TRBJ2-1; unclear D gene. From germline, CDR1 is MGHRA and CDR2 YSYEKL. Trimming removed 1 base at V and 10 bases at J, with 14 bases between. This CDR3 has 14 residues. CDR3 residues: CASSQGPGPSEQFF. The CDR3 DNA sequence: TGCGCCAGCAGCCAAGGCCCTGGCCCATCGGAGCAGTTCTTC.

The V and J genes are TRBV29-1 and TRBJ2-3; TRBD1 matches 9 bases. Trimming at V came to 3 bases and at J to 4 bases, leaving 5 bases not matched to a gene. The CDR3 spans 14 residues. In germline, CDR1 is SQVTM, CDR2 ANQGSEA. The CDR3 spells CSVDLQGAADTQYF. CDR3 bases: TGCAGCGTTGATTTACAGGGGGCCGCAGATACGCAGTATTTT.

The chain carries TRBV13 and TRBJ2-7, with 10 positions matching TRBD1. With 5 bases clipped from V and 3 bases from J, the junction kept 4 bases outside the gene matches. The V gene's germline CDR1 is PRHDT and CDR2 FYEKMQ (reference sequence). CDR3 size: 14 residues. The CDR3 DNA is TGTGCCAGCAGCCCCCGGACAGGGGGCTACGAGCAGTACTTC. Its protein is CASSPRTGGYEQYF.

In its sample, this clone was seen once. The chain carries TRBV6-5 and TRBJ1-1; D call uncertain. V was clipped by 11 bases and J by 0 bases, with 7 bases between them. The CDR3 runs 11 residues. In germline, CDR1 is MNHEY, CDR2 SVGAGI. CDR3 DNA: TGTGCCGGAGGCATGAACACTGAAGCTTTCTTT. Protein sequence: CAGGMNTEAFF.

DNA for the CDR3: TGTGCCAGCAGCCCACTAGCGGGTACTAGCACAGATACGCAGTATTTT. It encodes CASSPLAGTSTDTQYF. V and J are TRBV7-3 and TRBJ2-3; TRBD2 matches 9 bases. This CDR3 has 16 residues. From germline, CDR1 is SGHTA and CDR2 FQGTGA. With 5 bases clipped from V and 0 bases from J, the junction kept 6 bases outside the gene matches.

This clone was seen a handful of times. This chain joins TRBV5-1 and TRBJ2-7; maybe TRBD2 (6 bases). The germline CDR1 and CDR2 sequences are SGHRS and YFSETQ. The CDR3 consists of 14 residues. The V end lost 4 bases, the J end lost 2 bases, and 13 bases lay between the germline ends. CDR3 protein: CASSAGGLPYEQYF. CDR3 in DNA: TGCGCCAGCAGCGCCGGAGGGCTACCCTACGAGCAGTACTTC.

CDR3 sequence: CASRSGQSRIYGYTF. The CDR3 bases are TGTGCCAGTAGATCGGGACAATCCCGGATATACGGCTACACCTTC. The chain employs TRBV19 and TRBJ1-2; TRBD1 is a possible D gene (6 bases). The CDR3 has 15 residues. V shed 6 bases and J shed 8 bases, with 22 bases lying between them. The germline CDR1 and CDR2 sequences are LNHDA and SQIVND (reference sequence).

The chain employs TRBV28 and TRBJ1-6, with 8 nucleotides matching TRBD1. V trimming: 6 bases; J trimming: 1 base; junction bases outside the gene matches: 8. In germline, CDR1 is MDHEN, CDR2 SYDVKM. The CDR3 loop spans 17 amino acids. DNA of the CDR3: TGTGCCAGCAGACCTGACAGGGGAGGGTCCTATAATTCACCCCTCCACTTT. It is translated as CASRPDRGGSYNSPLHF.

This clone is a singleton in its sample. The chain combines TRBV3-1 (or the pseudogene TRBV3-2) with TRBJ2-2; possibly TRBD2 for D (7 bases). CDR1 LGHDT and CDR2 YNNKEL come from the germline V gene (reference sequence). The CDR3 is made up of 16 amino acids. The germline V and J ends were trimmed by 4 bases and 4 bases, with 16 bases remaining between them. The CDR3 loop is CASSPNRGAGTGELFF. As DNA, the CDR3 is TGTGCCAGCAGCCCGAACCGGGGGGCCGGCACCGGGGAGCTGTTTTTT.

This clone was seen once. This chain joins TRBV7-2 and TRBJ2-3; no definite D call. Trimming shortened V by 4 bases and J by 6 bases, and 5 bases separated the two germline ends. CDR3 length: 11 residues. The germline V gene has CDR1 SGHTA and CDR2 FQGNSA. CDR3 DNA: TGTGCCAGCAGCTCCGCGGATACGCAGTATTTT. Its translation: CASSSADTQYF.